Each of the 5 T cell receptor beta chains below was sequenced from the same sample in a study of blood T cell repertoires in COVID-19. Generated by immunoSEQ multiplex PCR, the TCRdb table keeps only in-frame clones and is missing some. The table has a few hundred thousand clones, approximately 83% seen once. Sequencing was done on a sample of peripheral blood. The receptors stem from a woman in her sixties or seventies with acute or convalescent COVID-19.

The genes are TRBV6-1 and TRBJ2-3; maybe TRBD1 (6 bases). Trimming removed 4 bases from V and 4 bases from J, with 21 bases in between. Germline CDR1 and CDR2: MNHNS and SASEGT. The CDR3 contains 17 residues. CDR3 region: CASSGGRGTTVADTQYF. For the CDR3, the DNA is TGTGCCAGCAGTGGGGGTAGAGGGACAACGGTTGCAGATACGCAGTATTTT.

The chain carries TRBV9 and TRBJ2-5; 15 nucleotides align to TRBD2. The germline CDR1 and CDR2 sequences are SGDLS and YYNGEE. The CDR3 consists of 18 residues. The junction had 4 bases not matched to a gene; V was cut back by 0 bases and J by 1 base. The DNA of the CDR3 is TGTGCCAGCAGCGTAGCTGTGGGACTAGCGGGGGGCCAAGAGACCCAGTACTTC. Protein sequence: CASSVAVGLAGGQETQYF.

Details on this clone: One end of the junction is discordant with germline, which a read error may explain. The CDR3 protein is CASSYKNRSYF. The CDR3 DNA sequence: TGTGCCAGCAGTTATAAAAACAGATCCTATTTC. The rearrangement uses TRBV6-6 and TRBJ1-2, with D hard to call. Germline lookup yields CDR1 MNHNY and CDR2 SVGAGI (reference sequence). This CDR3 contains 11 residues.

The rearrangement joins TRBV29-1 to TRBJ1-2; 9 bases are a match to TRBD1. Germline CDR1 reads SQVTM; CDR2 reads ANQGSEA. With 5 bases clipped from V and 7 bases from J, the junction kept 11 bases outside the gene matches. CDR3 length equals 14 residues. CDR3 region: CSVHTEGQGSGYTF. The CDR3 DNA follows: TGCAGCGTTCATACAGAGGGACAGGGTTCTGGCTACACCTTC.

The chain carries TRBV2 and TRBJ1-1; D might be TRBD1 (5 bases). The V end was cut by 7 bases, the J end by 6 bases, with 18 bases between. The germline CDR1 and CDR2 sequences are SNHLY and FYNNEI. The CDR3 contains 14 residues. CDR3 protein: CASKRDGGSAEAFF. For the CDR3, the DNA is TGTGCCAGCAAAAGGGACGGGGGGTCAGCTGAAGCTTTCTTT.